The sequence of this T cell receptor (beta chain) was determined in a study of beta chain features in type 1 diabetes. Study overall: Over all samples combined, 107,917,701 sorted cells were examined.

This clone was seen a few times. Its antigen remains unknown. This specimen includes other DNA sequences encoding the same CDR3. Between the trimmed V and J ends, which lost 0 bases and 1 base, there was a span of 6 bases. CDR3 size: 14 residues. The V gene's germline CDR1 is MNHEY and CDR2 SVGAGI. Expressed TCRB transcripts were sequenced after all isolated RNA was converted to cDNA. Produced via immunoSEQ multiplex PCR; TCRdb's table is partial and in-frame only. The repertoire holds over 600,000 clones, with over 10% as singletons. Findings and limits, study-wide: Patients showed naive, central memory and Treg TCRB repertoires that appeared more similar than those of healthy donors. TCRB CDR3s were moderately but significantly shorter in Type 1 diabetes patients in all four CD4+ subsets.

Every sorted population was more than 95% pure. Source material: naive CD4+ T cells from blood. V and J are TRBV6-5 and TRBJ1-2, with D tentatively TRBD1 (5 bases). The TCR originated in a man aged 30 to 45 with type 1 diabetes. CDR3 region: CASSYSGRNYGYTF. The CDR3 DNA reads TGTGCCAGCAGTTACTCGGGGCGTAACTATGGCTACACCTTC.